This note documents a single TCR beta chain sequence. Its antigen is unknown. Donors came from a validation cohort of over a hundred subjects, distinct from the first 666-subject cohort. These data originate in a study of cytomegalovirus exposure and HLA in healthy donors. Study findings and constraints: The dataset shows that most TCR sequences were rare, while some public TCRs occurred in many donors.

Sequenced by immunoSEQ multiplex PCR; TCRdb stores in-frame clones only, minus some. The table shows some 68,000 clones, with around 97% occurring only once. Looked up from germline, CDR1 is SGHKS and CDR2 is YYEKEE (reference sequence). CDR3 length: 13 residues. Trimming removed 6 bases from V and 5 bases from J, with 9 bases in between. The TCR sequence derives from a man aged 18 to 30 in good health and CMV-seronegative. Sequenced material: PBMCs. This chain links TRBV5-5 with TRBJ1-6, with D unresolved. This chain's CDR3 is CASTLTDNSPLHF. The CDR3 DNA is TGTGCCAGCACATTAACAGATAATTCACCCCTCCACTTT.